The 30 T cell receptor beta chains below come from one sample, sequenced in a study of response to subunit inactivated influenza vaccine. TCRdb independently ran MiXCR on the RT-PCR reads; one entry per CDR3 protein. This repertoire shows about 540,000 distinct CDR3 sequences, 14% found once; its top ten account for roughly 10%. The sample here was PBMCs from blood, taken 11 to 12 days after vaccination. These receptor sequences come from a middle-aged man who received an inactivated influenza vaccine.

V usage is TRBV29-1 and J usage is TRBJ2-1; 9 positions agree with TRBD2. Germline trimming cut 5 bases from V and 6 bases from J; bases unmatched to any gene: 8. Looked up from germline, CDR1 is SQVTM and CDR2 is ANQGSEA. The CDR3 runs to 14 residues. Here the CDR3 reads CSVPDWRGGNEQFF. As DNA, the CDR3 is TGCAGCGTTCCCGATTGGCGGGGGGGCAATGAGCAGTTCTTC.

In this sample, this clonotype turned up a few times. The chain has TRBV5-1 and TRBJ2-1; TRBD2 might be the D (5 bases). Germline assignment: CDR1 SGHRS and CDR2 YFSETQ. CDR3 length equals 17 residues. The V gene lost 4 bases and the J gene lost 5 bases, with 22 bases spanning the gap. Here the CDR3 reads CASSPSTRASYNNEQFF. In DNA, the CDR3 is TGCGCCAGCAGCCCCAGTACCCGGGCTAGCTATAACAATGAGCAGTTCTTC.

The chain links TRBV7-8 to TRBJ2-1, with 7 bases fitting TRBD2. V gave up 5 bases and J gave up 3 bases; unmatched junction bases: 10. This CDR3 has 16 residues. Germline lookup yields CDR1 SGHVS and CDR2 FQNEAQ. The CDR3 DNA reads as TGTGCCAGCAGCCACCCGGGGGGTGACGGCTACAATGAGCAGTTCTTC. Translating it yields CASSHPGGDGYNEQFF.

This clonotype was observed a few times. V gene TRBV29-1 combines with J gene TRBJ2-3; D perhaps matches TRBD1 (5 bases). Germline assignment: CDR1 SQVTM and CDR2 ANQGSEA. V was trimmed by 4 bases and J by 1 base, leaving 6 bases between them. This CDR3 spans 12 amino acids. The CDR3 spells CSVGQRTDTQYF. The CDR3 nucleotides are TGCAGCGTTGGACAGCGCACAGATACGCAGTATTTT.

V usage is TRBV5-1 and J usage is TRBJ2-3, with D possibly TRBD1 on 5 matching bases. CDR3 length equals 16 residues. Germline V gives CDR1 SGHRS, CDR2 YFSETQ. V dropped 0 bases and J dropped 1 base, with 12 bases sitting between them. Written as DNA, the CDR3 is TGCGCCAGCAGCTTGGCCGCACAGGCGGGCACAGATACGCAGTATTTT. Translated, it gives CASSLAAQAGTDTQYF.

This clonotype was counted between two and nine times. V and J are TRBV5-1 and TRBJ2-4; 9 bases agree with TRBD1. The germline gives CDR1 SGHRS, CDR2 YFSETQ. V lost 3 bases and J lost 2; bases outside the gene matches: 3. This CDR3 region has 15 residues. CDR3 nucleotide sequence: TGCGCCAGCAGCTGGGACAGGGAAACCAAAAACATTCAGTACTTC. Protein product: CASSWDRETKNIQYF.

This clonotype was picked up a small number of times. The chain uses TRBV20-1 and TRBJ2-3, with TRBD2 matching over 13 bases. The germline CDR1 and CDR2 sequences are DFQATT and SNEGSKA (reference sequence). The V gene end was trimmed by 6 bases and the J gene end by 14 bases; junction bases not matched to a gene: 8. The CDR3 consists of 12 residues. The CDR3 reads CSANGLAGARYF. The CDR3 DNA follows: TGCAGTGCCAACGGACTAGCGGGAGCGAGGTATTTT.

This clonotype was seen many times. The J gene is TRBJ2-1, the V gene TRBV7-2; 7 positions match TRBD2. In germline, CDR1 is SGHTA, CDR2 FQGNSA. V lost 6 bases to trimming and J lost 5 bases; unmatched junction nucleotides: 10. The CDR3 has 15 residues. The CDR3 region has the DNA TGTGCCAGCAGTACCCCTAGCGGAGCCCACAATGAGCAGTTCTTC. Protein: CASSTPSGAHNEQFF.

This clonotype has ten or more counts. The chain has TRBV4-3 and TRBJ2-2; 12 bases align to TRBD2. This CDR3 has 17 residues. V dropped 4 bases and J dropped 0; count of bases not matched to a gene: 3. Germline-derived CDR1 and CDR2 are LGHNA and YSLEER. This CDR3 is CASSPGLAGANTGELFF. For the CDR3, the DNA is TGCGCCAGCAGCCCGGGACTAGCGGGCGCGAACACCGGGGAGCTGTTTTTT.

This chain joins TRBV29-1 and TRBJ2-7, with TRBD2 matching 8 bases. With 5 bases clipped from V and 7 bases from J, the junction kept 10 bases outside the gene matches. Per germline, CDR1 SQVTM and CDR2 ANQGSEA. CDR3 length equals 13 residues. As DNA, the CDR3 is TGCAGCGTTCGCCGGGGGGGCACTAGGGAGCAGTACTTC. Its translation: CSVRRGGTREQYF.

This chain uses TRBV7-8 with TRBJ2-1; TRBD1 aligns across 8 bases. From germline, CDR1 is SGHVS and CDR2 FQNEAQ. This CDR3 is 17 amino acids long. With 5 bases clipped from V and 8 bases from J, the junction kept 17 bases outside the gene matches. The CDR3: CASSIDRGGLQRHEQFF. The CDR3 nucleotides are TGTGCCAGCAGCATCGACAGGGGAGGTCTACAGCGTCATGAGCAGTTCTTC.

This clonotype has more than one count but fewer than ten. The chain carries TRBV20-1 and TRBJ1-5; 8 positions match TRBD1. The V and J ends lost 8 bases and 2 bases, in that order; junction bases with no gene match: 8. This CDR3 is built from 14 residues. The V gene's germline CDR1 is DFQATT and CDR2 SNEGSKA (reference sequence). The CDR3 DNA reads as TGCAGTTCCGGACAGGGAGGAGGCAATCAGCCCCAGCATTTT. Translating it yields CSSGQGGGNQPQHF.

Concerning this clonotype: In this CDR3 the conserved last residue, phenylalanine or tryptophan, is missing, so a read error is likely. The DNA is left out, because the CDR3 cannot be placed on it with certainty; the CDR3 is given as TCRdb lists it. This rearrangement joins TRBV6-5 to TRBJ2-1; TRBD2, as called in the table, went unchecked against the DNA. The length of the CDR3 is 11 amino acids, counting both ends. Germline V lookup: CDR1 MNHEY, CDR2 SVGAGI. The CDR3 region is CASSYRAREFC.

The chain joins TRBV6-2 or TRBV6-3 to TRBJ2-7; TRBD1 aligns across 7 bases. Per the germline V gene, CDR1 is MNHEY and CDR2 is SVGEGT. The V segment lost 2 bases and the J segment 2 bases; nucleotides outside the gene matches: 3. This CDR3 has 14 residues. The CDR3 DNA sequence: TGTGCCAGCAGTTACAAGGGGGCAACCTACGAGCAGTACTTC. This codes for CASSYKGATYEQYF.

V gene TRBV4-1 combines with J gene TRBJ2-1; D tentatively fits TRBD1 or TRBD2 (6 bases each). Trimming removed 0 bases at V and 6 bases at J, with 18 bases between. The CDR3 is 17 amino acids. Per the germline V gene, CDR1 is MGHRA and CDR2 is YSYEKL. CDR3 sequence reads: CASSQDFGGSFVNEQFF. The CDR3 DNA reads as TGCGCCAGCAGCCAAGATTTCGGGGGCTCTTTCGTCAATGAGCAGTTCTTC.

The gene calls are TRBV29-1 and TRBJ1-1; unclear D gene. The CDR3 totals 11 residues. V was trimmed by 4 bases and J by 5 bases, leaving 8 bases between them. Germline V gene sequence: CDR1 SQVTM, CDR2 ANQGSEA. In DNA, the CDR3 is TGCAGCGTTGTCTGGGCGACTGAAGCTTTCTTT. This codes for CSVVWATEAFF.

V gene TRBV4-1 combines with J gene TRBJ1-5; no clear D gene. Trimming cost V 1 base and J 1 base, with 11 bases left between them. CDR1 and CDR2 (germline): MGHRA, YSYEKL. The CDR3 length is 16 residues. DNA of the CDR3: TGCGCCAGCAGCCAAGTCCCAGGATCGAGCAATCAGCCCCAGCATTTT. Translated: CASSQVPGSSNQPQHF.

In this sample, this clonotype turned up many times. The chain links TRBV20-1 to TRBJ1-2, with D tentatively TRBD1 (5 bases). The CDR3 extends over 12 amino acids. Germline-derived CDR1 and CDR2 are DFQATT and SNEGSKA (reference sequence). V lost 3 bases and J lost 7, with 12 bases in between. The CDR3 nucleotides read TGCAGTGCTAGTGGGGCAGGGTTTGGCTACACCTTC. Translated, it gives CSASGAGFGYTF.

This sequence joins TRBV20-1 and TRBJ2-3, with a tentative D call TRBD1 (5 bases). V dropped 4 bases and J dropped 3 bases, with 11 bases sitting between them. Germline values: CDR1 DFQATT, CDR2 SNEGSKA (reference sequence). The CDR3 sequence is 13 residues long. In DNA form, the CDR3 reads TGCAGTGCTAACCGACCAGGGACAGATACGCAGTATTTT. Its protein product is CSANRPGTDTQYF.

A few counts support this clonotype. The chain carries TRBV20-1 and TRBJ2-5, with D possibly being TRBD1 (6 bases). CDR3 length: 12 amino acids. Trimming took 7 bases from V and 5 from J, leaving 14 bases between them. Per the germline V gene, CDR1 is DFQATT and CDR2 is SNEGSKA (reference sequence). The DNA of the CDR3 is TGCAGTGAGACAGGATTGTACGAGACCCAGTACTTC. Its translation is CSETGLYETQYF.

This rearrangement joins TRBV27 to TRBJ2-7; the D gene is possibly TRBD1 (7 bases). V lost 5 bases to trimming and J lost 2 bases, with 16 bases between them. The V gene's germline CDR1 is MNHEY and CDR2 SMNVEV (reference sequence). The CDR3 loop spans 15 amino acids. CDR3 sequence (DNA): TGTGCCAGCAGTGCTCGGACAGGAGGGACCTACGAGCAGTACTTC. It yields the protein CASSARTGGTYEQYF.

The table lists this clonotype with a few counts. V and J are TRBV3-1 and TRBJ1-2; 7 positions agree with TRBD1. The germline V gene has CDR1 LGHDT and CDR2 YNNKEL (reference sequence). CDR3 size: 15 residues. The V gene end was trimmed by 0 bases and the J gene end by 6 bases; junction bases not matched to a gene: 7. The DNA of the CDR3 is TGTGCCAGCAGCCAAGAAGCGAGGGGGCTAAATGGCTACACCTTC. Residues: CASSQEARGLNGYTF.

A few counts support this clonotype. J is TRBJ2-5 and V is TRBV12-3 or TRBV12-4; 8 bases match TRBD1. The CDR3 sequence is 14 residues long. The V gene end was trimmed by 4 bases and the J gene end by 6 bases; junction bases not matched to a gene: 7. CDR3 sequence: CASSSDRGRQTQYF. In nucleotides, the CDR3 is TGTGCCAGCAGTTCCGACAGGGGAAGACAGACCCAGTACTTC.

The CDR3 region is CSAAGLGGEQFF. In DNA, the CDR3 is TGCAGTGCGGCGGGTTTGGGGGGTGAGCAGTTCTTC. The chain uses TRBV20-1 and TRBJ2-1, with TRBD2 as a possible D gene (6 bases). Germline CDR1 is DFQATT and CDR2 is SNEGSKA (reference sequence). V dropped 6 bases and J dropped 9 bases, with 15 bases sitting between them. The CDR3 has 12 residues.

The chain uses TRBV12-3 or TRBV12-4 and TRBJ2-5, with D unclear. Trimming removed 6 bases from V and 5 bases from J, with 13 bases in between. The CDR3 totals 13 residues. The CDR3 DNA sequence: TGTGCCAGCAGCCCCCTCATGGGGGAGACCCAGTACTTC. It specifies CASSPLMGETQYF.

This rearrangement joins TRBV29-1 to TRBJ2-1; TRBD2 matches at 13 bases. This CDR3 contains 15 residues. With 0 bases clipped from V and 9 bases from J, the junction kept 5 bases outside the gene matches. CDR1 is SQVTM and CDR2 is ANQGSEA in the germline V gene. CDR3 amino acids: CSVEDRLAGGSEQFF. As DNA, the CDR3 is TGCAGCGTTGAAGATCGACTAGCGGGAGGAAGTGAGCAGTTCTTC.

The chain couples TRBV29-1 to TRBJ2-5; 11 nucleotides match TRBD2. Germline V gene lookup returns CDR1 SQVTM and CDR2 ANQGSEA. The length of the CDR3 is 13 residues. The DNA of the CDR3 is TGCAGTAGCGGGAGGGCCAGGCAAGAGACCCAGTACTTC. Translated, it gives CSSGRARQETQYF.

This clonotype was recorded a few times. This chain connects TRBV4-3 to TRBJ2-5; tentatively, D is TRBD2 (6 bases). CDR1 is LGHNA and CDR2 is YSLEER in the germline V gene. The CDR3 length is 15 residues. Between the trimmed V and J ends, which lost 2 bases and 2 bases, there was a span of 12 bases. CDR3 sequence (DNA): TGCGCCAGCAGCCAATTGCGGGGCGTTCAAGAGACCCAGTACTTC. This sequence encodes CASSQLRGVQETQYF.

This clonotype was counted between two and nine times. CDR3 region: CASSPLKSSYEQYF. The CDR3 DNA reads as TGTGCCAGCTCACCATTAAAGAGCTCCTACGAGCAGTACTTC. The rearrangement uses TRBV18 and TRBJ2-7, with D unresolved. Germline assignment: CDR1 KGHSH and CDR2 LQKENI. The CDR3 is 14 amino acids. V was pared by 2 bases and J by 0 bases, with 8 bases between.

This CDR3 reads CASSLNVEGSPLHF. CDR3 bases: TGTGCCAGCTCACTGAACGTCGAGGGTTCACCCCTCCACTTT. The genes are TRBV18 and TRBJ1-6; D gene unclear. This CDR3 region has 14 residues. Germline V CDR1 and CDR2: KGHSH, LQKENI. Trimming cost V 4 bases and J 9 bases, with 13 bases left between them.